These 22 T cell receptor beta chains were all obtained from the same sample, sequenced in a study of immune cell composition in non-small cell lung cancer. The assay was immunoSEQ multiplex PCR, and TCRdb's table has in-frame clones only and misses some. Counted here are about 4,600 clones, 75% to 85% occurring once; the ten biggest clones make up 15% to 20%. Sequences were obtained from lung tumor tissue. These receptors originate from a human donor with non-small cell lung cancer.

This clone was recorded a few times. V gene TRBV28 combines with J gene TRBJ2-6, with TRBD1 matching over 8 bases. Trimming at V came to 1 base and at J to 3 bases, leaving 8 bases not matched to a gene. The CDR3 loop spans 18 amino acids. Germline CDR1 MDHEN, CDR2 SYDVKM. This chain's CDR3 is CASSLSGLGQDGANVLTF. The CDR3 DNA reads TGTGCCAGCAGTTTATCGGGACTGGGACAGGATGGGGCCAACGTCCTGACTTTC.

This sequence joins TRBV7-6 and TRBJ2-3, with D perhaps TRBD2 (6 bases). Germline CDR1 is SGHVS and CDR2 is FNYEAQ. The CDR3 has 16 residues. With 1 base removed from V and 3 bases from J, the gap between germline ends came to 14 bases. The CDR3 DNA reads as TGTGCCAGCAGCTTAGGGGTCGGGGGAGTGACAGATACGCAGTATTTT. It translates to CASSLGVGGVTDTQYF.

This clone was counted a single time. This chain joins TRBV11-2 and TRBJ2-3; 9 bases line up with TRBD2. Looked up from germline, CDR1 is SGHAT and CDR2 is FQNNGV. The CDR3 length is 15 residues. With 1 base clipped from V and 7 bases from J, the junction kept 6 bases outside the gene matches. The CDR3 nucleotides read TGTGCCAGCAGCTTAGGCGGGGGGGCTTCATATACGCAGTATTTT. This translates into CASSLGGGASYTQYF.

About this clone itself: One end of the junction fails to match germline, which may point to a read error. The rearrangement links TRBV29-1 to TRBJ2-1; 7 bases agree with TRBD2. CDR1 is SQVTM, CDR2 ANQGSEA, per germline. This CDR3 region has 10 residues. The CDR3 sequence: CSVVGSGEVF. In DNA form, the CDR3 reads TGCAGCGTTGTGGGGAGCGGGGAGGTCTTC.

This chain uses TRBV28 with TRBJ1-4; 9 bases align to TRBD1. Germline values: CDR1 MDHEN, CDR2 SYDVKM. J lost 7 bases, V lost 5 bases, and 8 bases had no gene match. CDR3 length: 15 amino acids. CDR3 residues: CASSTGGAQGEKLFF. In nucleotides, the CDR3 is TGTGCCAGCAGTACAGGGGGCGCGCAGGGTGAAAAACTGTTTTTT.

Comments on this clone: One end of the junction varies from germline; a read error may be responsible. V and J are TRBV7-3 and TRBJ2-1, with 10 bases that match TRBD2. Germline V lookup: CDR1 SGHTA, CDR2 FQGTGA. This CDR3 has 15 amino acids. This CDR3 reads CASSPSGGAYYEQFF. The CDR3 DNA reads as TGTGCCAGCAGCCCGAGCGGGGGGGCCTACTATGAGCAGTTCTTC. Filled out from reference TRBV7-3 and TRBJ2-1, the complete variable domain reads GAGVSQTPSNKVTEKGKYVELRCDPISGHTALYWYRQSLGQGPEFLIYFQGTGAADDSGLPNDRFFAVRPEGSVSTLKIQRTERGDSAVYLCASSPSGGAYYEQFFGPGTRLTVL.

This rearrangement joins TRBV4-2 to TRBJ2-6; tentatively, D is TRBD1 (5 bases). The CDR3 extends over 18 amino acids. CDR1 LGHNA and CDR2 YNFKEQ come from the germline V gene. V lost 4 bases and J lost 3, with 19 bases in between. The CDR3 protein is CASSPRTGRVSGANVLTF. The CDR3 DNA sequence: TGTGCCAGCAGCCCTAGAACAGGTAGGGTGAGTGGGGCCAACGTCCTGACTTTC.

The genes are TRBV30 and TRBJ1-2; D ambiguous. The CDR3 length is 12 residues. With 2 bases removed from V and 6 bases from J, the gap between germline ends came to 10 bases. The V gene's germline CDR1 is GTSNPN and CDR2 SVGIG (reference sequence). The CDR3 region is CAWSKRRDGYTF. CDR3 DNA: TGTGCCTGGAGTAAGAGGAGGGATGGCTACACCTTC.

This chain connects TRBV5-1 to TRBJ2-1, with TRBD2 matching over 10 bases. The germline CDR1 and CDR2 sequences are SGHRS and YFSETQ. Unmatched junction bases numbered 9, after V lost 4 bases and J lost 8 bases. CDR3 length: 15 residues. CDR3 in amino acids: CASSPPSGGPDEQFF. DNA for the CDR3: TGCGCCAGCAGCCCACCTAGCGGGGGCCCGGATGAGCAGTTCTTC.

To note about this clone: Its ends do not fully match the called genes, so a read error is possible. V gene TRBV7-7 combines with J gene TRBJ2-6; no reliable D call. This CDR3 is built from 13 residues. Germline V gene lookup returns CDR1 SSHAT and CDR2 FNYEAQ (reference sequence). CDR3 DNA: TGTGCTAGCAGCCGCTCTGGGGCCAACGTCCTGACTTTC. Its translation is CASSRSGANVLTF.

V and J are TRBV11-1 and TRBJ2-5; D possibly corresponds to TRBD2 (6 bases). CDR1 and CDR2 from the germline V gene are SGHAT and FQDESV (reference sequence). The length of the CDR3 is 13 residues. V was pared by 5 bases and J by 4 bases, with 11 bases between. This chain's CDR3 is CASSPRLGETQYF. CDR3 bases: TGTGCCAGCAGCCCCCGACTAGGAGAGACCCAGTACTTC.

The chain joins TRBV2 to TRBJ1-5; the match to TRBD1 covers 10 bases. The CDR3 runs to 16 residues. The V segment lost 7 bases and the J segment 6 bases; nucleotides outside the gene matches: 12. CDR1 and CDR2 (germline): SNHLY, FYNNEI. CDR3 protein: CASNPGQGPSSQPQHF. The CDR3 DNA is TGTGCCAGCAATCCGGGACAGGGGCCCTCCAGTCAGCCCCAGCATTTT.

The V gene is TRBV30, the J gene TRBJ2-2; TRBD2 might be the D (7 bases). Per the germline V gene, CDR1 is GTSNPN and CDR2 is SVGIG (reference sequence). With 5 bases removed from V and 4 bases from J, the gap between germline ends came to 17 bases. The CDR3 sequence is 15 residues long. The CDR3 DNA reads TGTGCCTGGCGTCCGGGGGGCGCGGTCACCGGGGAGCTGTTTTTT. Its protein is CAWRPGGAVTGELFF.

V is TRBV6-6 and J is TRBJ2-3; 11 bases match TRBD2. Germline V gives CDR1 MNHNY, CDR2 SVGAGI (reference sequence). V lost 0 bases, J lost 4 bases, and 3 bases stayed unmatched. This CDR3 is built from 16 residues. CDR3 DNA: TGTGCCAGCAGTTACTCGCCTAGCGGGAGGTCAGATACGCAGTATTTT. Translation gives CASSYSPSGRSDTQYF.

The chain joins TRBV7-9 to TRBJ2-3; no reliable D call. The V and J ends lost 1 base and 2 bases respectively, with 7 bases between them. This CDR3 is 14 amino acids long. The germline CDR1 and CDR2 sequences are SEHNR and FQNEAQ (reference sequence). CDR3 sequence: CASSLGGITDTQYF. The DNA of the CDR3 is TGTGCCAGCAGCTTAGGCGGAATCACAGATACGCAGTATTTT. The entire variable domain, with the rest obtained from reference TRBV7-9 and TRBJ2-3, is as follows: DTGVSQNPRHKITKRGQNVTFRCDPISEHNRLYWYRQTLGQGPEFLTYFQNEAQLEKSRLLSDRFSAERPKGSFSTLEIQRTEQGDSAMYLCASSLGGITDTQYFGPGTRLTVL.

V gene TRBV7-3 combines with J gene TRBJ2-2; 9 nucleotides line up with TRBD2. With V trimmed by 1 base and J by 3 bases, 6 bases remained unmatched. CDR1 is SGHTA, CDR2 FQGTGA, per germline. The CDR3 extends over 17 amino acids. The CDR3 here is CASSLIPAGGHTGELFF. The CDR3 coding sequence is TGTGCCAGCAGCTTAATTCCAGCGGGGGGACACACCGGGGAGCTGTTTTTT.

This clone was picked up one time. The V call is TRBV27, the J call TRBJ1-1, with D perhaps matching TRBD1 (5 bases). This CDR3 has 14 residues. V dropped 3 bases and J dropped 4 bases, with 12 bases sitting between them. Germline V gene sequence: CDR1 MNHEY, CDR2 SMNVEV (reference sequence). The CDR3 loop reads CASSFREGSTEAFF. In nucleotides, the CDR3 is TGTGCCAGCAGTTTCAGGGAAGGAAGCACTGAAGCTTTCTTT.

CDR3 nucleotides: TGTGCCAGCAGCTTACGAGGGACTGAAGCTTTCTTT. Encoded protein: CASSLRGTEAFF. J is TRBJ1-1 and V is TRBV5-6; D gene uncertain. V shed 2 bases and J shed 5 bases, with 7 bases lying between them. The CDR3 runs to 12 residues. The germline V gene encodes CDR1 SGHDT and CDR2 YYEEEE.

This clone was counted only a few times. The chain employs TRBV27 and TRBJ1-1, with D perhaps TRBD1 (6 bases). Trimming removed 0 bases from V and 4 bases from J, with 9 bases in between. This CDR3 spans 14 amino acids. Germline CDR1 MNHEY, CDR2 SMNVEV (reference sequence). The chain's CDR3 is CASSLSEGGTEAFF. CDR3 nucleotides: TGTGCCAGCAGTTTATCGGAAGGGGGCACTGAAGCTTTCTTT.

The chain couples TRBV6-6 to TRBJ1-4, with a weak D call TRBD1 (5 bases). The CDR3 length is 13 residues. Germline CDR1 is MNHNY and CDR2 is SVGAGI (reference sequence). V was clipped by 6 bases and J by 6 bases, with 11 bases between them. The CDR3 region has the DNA TGTGCCAGCAGGGGGGAGGGGTATGAAAAACTGTTTTTT. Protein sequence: CASRGEGYEKLFF.

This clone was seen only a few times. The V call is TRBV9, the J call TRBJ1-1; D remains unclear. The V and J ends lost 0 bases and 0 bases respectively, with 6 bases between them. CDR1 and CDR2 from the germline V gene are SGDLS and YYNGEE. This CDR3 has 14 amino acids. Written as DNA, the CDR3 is TGTGCCAGCAGCGTAGACATTATGAACACTGAAGCTTTCTTT. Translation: CASSVDIMNTEAFF.

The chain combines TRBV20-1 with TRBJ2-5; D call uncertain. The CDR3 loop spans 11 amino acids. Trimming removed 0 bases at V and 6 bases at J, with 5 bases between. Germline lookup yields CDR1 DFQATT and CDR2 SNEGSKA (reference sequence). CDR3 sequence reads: CSARDQKTQYF. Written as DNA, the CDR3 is TGCAGTGCTAGAGATCAAAAGACCCAGTACTTC.